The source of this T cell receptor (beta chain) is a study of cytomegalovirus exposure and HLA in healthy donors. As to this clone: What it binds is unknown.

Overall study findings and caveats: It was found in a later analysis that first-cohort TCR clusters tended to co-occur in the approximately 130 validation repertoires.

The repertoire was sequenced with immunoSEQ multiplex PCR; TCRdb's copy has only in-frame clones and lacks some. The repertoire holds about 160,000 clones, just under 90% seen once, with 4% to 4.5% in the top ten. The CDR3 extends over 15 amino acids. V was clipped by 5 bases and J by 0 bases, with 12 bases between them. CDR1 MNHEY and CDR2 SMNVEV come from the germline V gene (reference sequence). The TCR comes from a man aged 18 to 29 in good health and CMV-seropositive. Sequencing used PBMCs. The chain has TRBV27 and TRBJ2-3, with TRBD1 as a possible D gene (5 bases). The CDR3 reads CASSPRAASTDTQYF. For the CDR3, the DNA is TGTGCCAGCAGTCCCAGGGCTGCTAGCACAGATACGCAGTATTTT.